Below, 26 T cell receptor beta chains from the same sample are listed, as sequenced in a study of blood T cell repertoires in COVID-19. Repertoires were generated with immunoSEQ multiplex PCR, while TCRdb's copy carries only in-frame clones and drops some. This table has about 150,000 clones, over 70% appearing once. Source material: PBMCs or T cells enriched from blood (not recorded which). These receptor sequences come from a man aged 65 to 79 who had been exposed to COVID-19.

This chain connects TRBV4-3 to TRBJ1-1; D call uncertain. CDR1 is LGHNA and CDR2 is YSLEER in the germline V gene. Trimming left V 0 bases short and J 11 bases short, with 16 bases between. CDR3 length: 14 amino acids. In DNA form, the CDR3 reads TGCGCCAGCAGCCAAGATCTAGGCCATCGTGGCGCTTTCTTT. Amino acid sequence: CASSQDLGHRGAFF.

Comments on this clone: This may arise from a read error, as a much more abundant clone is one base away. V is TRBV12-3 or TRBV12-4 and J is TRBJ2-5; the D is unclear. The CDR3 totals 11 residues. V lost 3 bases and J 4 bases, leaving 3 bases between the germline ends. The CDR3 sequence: CASSFRETQYF. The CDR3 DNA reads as TGTGCCAGCAGTTTTCGAGAGACCCAGTACTTC.

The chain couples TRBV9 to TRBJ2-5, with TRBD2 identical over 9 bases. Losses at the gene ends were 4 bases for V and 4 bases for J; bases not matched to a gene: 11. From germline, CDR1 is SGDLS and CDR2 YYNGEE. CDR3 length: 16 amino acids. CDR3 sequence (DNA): TGTGCCAGCAGCCGAGGTAGCGGGAGTATCCGAGAGACCCAGTACTTC. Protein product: CASSRGSGSIRETQYF. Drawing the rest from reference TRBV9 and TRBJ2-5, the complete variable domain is DSGVTQTPKHLITATGQRVTLRCSPRSGDLSVYWYQQSLDQGLQFLIQYYNGEERAKGNILERFSAQQFPDLHSELNLSSLELGDSALYFCASSRGSGSIRETQYFGPGTRLLVL.

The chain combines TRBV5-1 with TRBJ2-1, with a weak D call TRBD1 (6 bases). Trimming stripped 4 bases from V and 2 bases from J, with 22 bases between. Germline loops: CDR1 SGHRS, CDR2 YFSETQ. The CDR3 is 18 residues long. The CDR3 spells CASSLTGPVQAPYNEQFF. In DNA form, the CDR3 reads TGCGCCAGCAGCCTTACAGGGCCAGTCCAGGCCCCCTACAATGAGCAGTTCTTC.

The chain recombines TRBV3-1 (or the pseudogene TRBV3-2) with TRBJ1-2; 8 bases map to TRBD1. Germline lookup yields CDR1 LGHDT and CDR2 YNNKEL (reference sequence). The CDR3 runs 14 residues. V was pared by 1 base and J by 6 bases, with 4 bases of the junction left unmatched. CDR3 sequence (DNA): TGTGCCAGCAGCCAAGTAAGACAGGGGAATGGCTACACCTTC. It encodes CASSQVRQGNGYTF.

CDR3: CASSQGPQPSTDTQYF. For the CDR3, the DNA is TGTGCCAGCAGCCAAGGGCCACAGCCGAGCACAGATACGCAGTATTTT. The V call is TRBV14, the J call TRBJ2-3; no definite D call. V lost 1 base, J lost 0 bases, and 11 bases lay in between. Germline-derived CDR1 and CDR2 are SGHDN and FVKESK. This CDR3 is built from 16 residues.

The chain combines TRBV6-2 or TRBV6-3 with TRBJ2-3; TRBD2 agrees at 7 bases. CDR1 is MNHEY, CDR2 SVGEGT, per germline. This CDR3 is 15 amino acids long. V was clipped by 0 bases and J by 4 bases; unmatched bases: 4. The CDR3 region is CASSYSDAGADTQYF. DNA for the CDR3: TGTGCCAGCAGTTACTCGGATGCGGGGGCAGATACGCAGTATTTT.

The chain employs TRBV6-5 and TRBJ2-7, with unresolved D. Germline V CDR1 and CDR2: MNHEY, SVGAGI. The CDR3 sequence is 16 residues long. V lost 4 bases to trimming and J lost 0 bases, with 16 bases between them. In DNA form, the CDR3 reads TGTGCCAGCAGTTTCTCCTCTAAGCACTTCTCCTACGAGCAGTACTTC. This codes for CASSFSSKHFSYEQYF.

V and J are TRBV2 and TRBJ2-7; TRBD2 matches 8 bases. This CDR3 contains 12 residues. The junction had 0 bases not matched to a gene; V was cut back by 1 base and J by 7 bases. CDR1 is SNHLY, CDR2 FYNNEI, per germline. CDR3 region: CASSEGGREQYF. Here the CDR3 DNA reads TGTGCCAGCAGTGAAGGCGGGAGGGAGCAGTACTTC.

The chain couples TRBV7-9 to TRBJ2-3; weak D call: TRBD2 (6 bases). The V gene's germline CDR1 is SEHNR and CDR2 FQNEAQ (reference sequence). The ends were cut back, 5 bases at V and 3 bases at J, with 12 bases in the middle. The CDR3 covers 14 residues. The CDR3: CASSAHGGTDTQYF. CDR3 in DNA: TGTGCCAGCAGCGCTCACGGAGGGACAGATACGCAGTATTTT.

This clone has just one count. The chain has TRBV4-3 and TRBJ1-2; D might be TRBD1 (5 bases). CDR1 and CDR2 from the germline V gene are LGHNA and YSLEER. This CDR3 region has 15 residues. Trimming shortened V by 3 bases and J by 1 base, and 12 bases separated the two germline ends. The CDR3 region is CASSHAGRINYGYTF. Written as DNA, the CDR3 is TGCGCCAGCAGCCACGCGGGACGTATTAACTATGGCTACACCTTC.

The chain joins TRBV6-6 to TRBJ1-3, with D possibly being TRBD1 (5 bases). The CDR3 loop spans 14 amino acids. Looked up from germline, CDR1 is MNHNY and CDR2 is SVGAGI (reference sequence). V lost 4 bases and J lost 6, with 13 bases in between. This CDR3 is CASSSFRQQNTIYF. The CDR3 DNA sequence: TGTGCCAGCAGTTCTTTTAGACAGCAAAACACCATATATTTT.

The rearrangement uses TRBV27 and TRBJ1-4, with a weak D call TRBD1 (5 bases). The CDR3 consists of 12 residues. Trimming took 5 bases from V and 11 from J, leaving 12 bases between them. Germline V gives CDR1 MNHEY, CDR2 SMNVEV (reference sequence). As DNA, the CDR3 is TGTGCCAGCAGTACGTCAGGGCGTAAACTGTTTTTT. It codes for CASSTSGRKLFF.

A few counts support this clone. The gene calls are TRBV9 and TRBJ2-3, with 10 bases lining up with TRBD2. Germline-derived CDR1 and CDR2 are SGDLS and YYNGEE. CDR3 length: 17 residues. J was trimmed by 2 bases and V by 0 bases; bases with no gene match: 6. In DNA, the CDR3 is TGTGCCAGCAGCGTAGGTGCAGCGGGAGGGCCCACAGATACGCAGTATTTT. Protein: CASSVGAAGGPTDTQYF.

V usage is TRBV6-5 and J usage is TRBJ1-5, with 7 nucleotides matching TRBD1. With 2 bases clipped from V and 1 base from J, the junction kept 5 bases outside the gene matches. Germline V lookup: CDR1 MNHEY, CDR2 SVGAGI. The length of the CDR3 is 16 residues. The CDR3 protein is CASSYRGRISNQPQHF. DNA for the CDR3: TGTGCCAGCAGTTACAGGGGGCGTATCAGCAATCAGCCCCAGCATTTT.

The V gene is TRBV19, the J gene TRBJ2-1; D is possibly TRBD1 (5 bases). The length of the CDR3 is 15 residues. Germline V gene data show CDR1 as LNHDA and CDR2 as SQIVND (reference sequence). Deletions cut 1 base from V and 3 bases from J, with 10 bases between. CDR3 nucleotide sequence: TGTGCCAGTAGTATAGTAAGGGGCGACTACAATGAGCAGTTCTTC. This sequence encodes CASSIVRGDYNEQFF.

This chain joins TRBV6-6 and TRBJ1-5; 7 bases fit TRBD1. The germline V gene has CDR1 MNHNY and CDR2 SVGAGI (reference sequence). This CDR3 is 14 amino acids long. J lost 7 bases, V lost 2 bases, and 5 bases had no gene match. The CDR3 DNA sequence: TGTGCCAGCAGTTACACGACAGGGTCCCAGCCCCAGCATTTT. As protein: CASSYTTGSQPQHF.

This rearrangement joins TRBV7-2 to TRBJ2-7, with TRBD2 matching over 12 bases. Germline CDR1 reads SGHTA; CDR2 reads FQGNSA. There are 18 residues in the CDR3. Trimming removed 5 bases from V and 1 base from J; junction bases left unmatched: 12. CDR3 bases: TGTGCCAGCAGCACCGGACTAGCGGGACCGGGACGGTCCTACGAGCAGTACTTC. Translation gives CASSTGLAGPGRSYEQYF.

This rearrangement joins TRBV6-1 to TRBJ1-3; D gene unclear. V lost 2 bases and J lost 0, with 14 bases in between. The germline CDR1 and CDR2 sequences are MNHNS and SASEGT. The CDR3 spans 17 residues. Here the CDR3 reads CASSEKEAGRSGNTIYF. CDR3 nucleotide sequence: TGTGCCAGCAGTGAAAAGGAGGCAGGTCGCTCTGGAAACACCATATATTTT.

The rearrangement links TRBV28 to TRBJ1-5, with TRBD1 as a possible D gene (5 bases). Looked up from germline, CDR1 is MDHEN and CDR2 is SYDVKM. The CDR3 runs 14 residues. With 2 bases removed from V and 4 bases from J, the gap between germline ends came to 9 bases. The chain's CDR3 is CASSLTRVNQPQHF. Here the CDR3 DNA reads TGTGCCAGCAGTTTAACCAGGGTTAATCAGCCCCAGCATTTT.

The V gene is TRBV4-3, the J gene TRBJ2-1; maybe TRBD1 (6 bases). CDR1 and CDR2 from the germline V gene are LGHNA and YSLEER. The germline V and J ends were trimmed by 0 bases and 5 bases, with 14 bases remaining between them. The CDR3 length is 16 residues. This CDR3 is CASSQDAGRGHNEQFF. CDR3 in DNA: TGCGCCAGCAGCCAAGATGCGGGCAGGGGCCACAATGAGCAGTTCTTC.

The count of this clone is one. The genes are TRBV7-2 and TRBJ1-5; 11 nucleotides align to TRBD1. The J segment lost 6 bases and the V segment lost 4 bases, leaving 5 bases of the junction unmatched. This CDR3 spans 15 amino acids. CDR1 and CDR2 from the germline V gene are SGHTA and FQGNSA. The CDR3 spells CASSSGQGAAQPQHF. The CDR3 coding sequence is TGTGCCAGCAGCTCCGGACAGGGGGCGGCTCAGCCCCAGCATTTT.

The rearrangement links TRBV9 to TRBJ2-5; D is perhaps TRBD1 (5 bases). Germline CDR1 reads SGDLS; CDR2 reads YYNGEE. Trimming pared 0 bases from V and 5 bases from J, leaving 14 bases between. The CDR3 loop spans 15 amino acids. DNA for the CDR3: TGTGCCAGCAGCGTAGCCAGCAGGGAATCTGAGACCCAGTACTTC. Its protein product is CASSVASRESETQYF. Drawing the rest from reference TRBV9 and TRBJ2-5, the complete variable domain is DSGVTQTPKHLITATGQRVTLRCSPRSGDLSVYWYQQSLDQGLQFLIQYYNGEERAKGNILERFSAQQFPDLHSELNLSSLELGDSALYFCASSVASRESETQYFGPGTRLLVL.

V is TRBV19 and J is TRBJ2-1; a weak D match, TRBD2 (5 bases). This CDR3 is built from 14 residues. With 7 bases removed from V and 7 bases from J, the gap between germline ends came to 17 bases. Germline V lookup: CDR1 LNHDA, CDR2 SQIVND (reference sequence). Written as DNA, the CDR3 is TGTGCCAGTACTCCCGGTTTCAGGAGGAATGAGCAGTTCTTC. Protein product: CASTPGFRRNEQFF.

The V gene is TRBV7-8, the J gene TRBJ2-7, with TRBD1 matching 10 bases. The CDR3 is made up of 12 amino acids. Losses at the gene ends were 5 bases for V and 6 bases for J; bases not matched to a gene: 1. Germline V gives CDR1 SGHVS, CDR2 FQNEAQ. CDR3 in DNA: TGTGCCAGCAGCCGGGACAGGGGCGAGCAGTACTTC. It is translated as CASSRDRGEQYF.

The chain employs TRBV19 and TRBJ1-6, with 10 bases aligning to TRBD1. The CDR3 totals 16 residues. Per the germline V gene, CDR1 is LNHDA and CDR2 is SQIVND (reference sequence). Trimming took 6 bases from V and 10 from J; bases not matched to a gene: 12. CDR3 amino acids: CASSWGLTGGQSPLHF. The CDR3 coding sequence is TGTGCCAGTAGCTGGGGGTTGACAGGGGGCCAATCACCCCTCCACTTT.